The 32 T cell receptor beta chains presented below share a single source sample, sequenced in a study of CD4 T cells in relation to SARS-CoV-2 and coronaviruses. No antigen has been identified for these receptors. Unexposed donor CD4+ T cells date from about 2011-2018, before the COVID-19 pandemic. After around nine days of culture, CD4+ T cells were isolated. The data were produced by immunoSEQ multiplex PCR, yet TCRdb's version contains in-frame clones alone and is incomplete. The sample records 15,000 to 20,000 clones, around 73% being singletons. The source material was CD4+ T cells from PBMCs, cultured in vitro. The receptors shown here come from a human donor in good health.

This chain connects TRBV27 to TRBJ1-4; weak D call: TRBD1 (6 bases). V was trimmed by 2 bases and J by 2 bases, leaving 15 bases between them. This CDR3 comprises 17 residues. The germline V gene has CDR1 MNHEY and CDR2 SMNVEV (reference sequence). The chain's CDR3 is CASSLRGDIVTNEKLFF. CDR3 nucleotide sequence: TGTGCCAGCAGTTTAAGGGGGGACATAGTGACTAATGAAAAACTGTTTTTT.

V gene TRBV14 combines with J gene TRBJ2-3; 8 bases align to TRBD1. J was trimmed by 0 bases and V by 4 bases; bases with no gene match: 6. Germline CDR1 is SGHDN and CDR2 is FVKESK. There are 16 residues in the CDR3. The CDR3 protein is CASSLPGQASTDTQYF. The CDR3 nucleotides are TGTGCCAGCAGCCTACCGGGACAGGCTAGCACAGATACGCAGTATTTT. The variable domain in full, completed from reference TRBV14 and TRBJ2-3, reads EAGVTQFPSHSVIEKGQTVTLRCDPISGHDNLYWYRRVMGKEIKFLLHFVKESKQDESGMPNNRFLAERTGGTYSTLKVQPAELEDSGVYFCASSLPGQASTDTQYFGPGTRLTVL.

The chain's CDR3 is CASSPRLNTEAFF. The DNA for the CDR3 is TGTGCCAGCAGCCCTAGACTTAACACTGAAGCTTTCTTT. The chain uses TRBV28 and TRBJ1-1, with D hard to call. Germline V lookup: CDR1 MDHEN, CDR2 SYDVKM. Trimming pared 6 bases from V and 2 bases from J, leaving 10 bases between. This CDR3 is 13 amino acids long.

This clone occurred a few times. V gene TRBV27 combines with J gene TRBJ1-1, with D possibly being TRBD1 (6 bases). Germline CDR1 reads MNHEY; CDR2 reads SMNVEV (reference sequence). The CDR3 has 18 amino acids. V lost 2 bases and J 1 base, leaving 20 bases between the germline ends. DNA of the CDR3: TGTGCCAGCAGTTTAGGTGGGACAAATACAGTGAAGAACACTGAAGCTTTCTTT. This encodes CASSLGGTNTVKNTEAFF.

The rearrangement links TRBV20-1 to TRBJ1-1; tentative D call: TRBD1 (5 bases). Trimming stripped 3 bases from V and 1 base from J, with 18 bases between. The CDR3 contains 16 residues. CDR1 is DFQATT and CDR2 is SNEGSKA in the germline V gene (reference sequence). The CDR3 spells CSASPTDRGQNTEAFF. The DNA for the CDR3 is TGCAGTGCTAGTCCGACCGACCGGGGCCAGAACACTGAAGCTTTCTTT.

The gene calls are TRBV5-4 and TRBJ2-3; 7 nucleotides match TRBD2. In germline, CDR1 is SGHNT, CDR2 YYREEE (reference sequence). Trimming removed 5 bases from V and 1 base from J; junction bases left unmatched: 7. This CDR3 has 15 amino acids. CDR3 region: CASRSGTGGTDTQYF. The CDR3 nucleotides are TGTGCCAGCAGAAGCGGGACTGGAGGCACAGATACGCAGTATTTT.

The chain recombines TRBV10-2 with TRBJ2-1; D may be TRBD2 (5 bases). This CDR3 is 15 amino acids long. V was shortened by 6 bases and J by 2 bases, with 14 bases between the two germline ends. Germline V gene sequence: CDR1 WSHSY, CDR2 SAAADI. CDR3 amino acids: CASRHLEAPYNEQFF. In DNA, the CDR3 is TGCGCCAGCAGGCATTTGGAGGCCCCCTACAATGAGCAGTTCTTC.

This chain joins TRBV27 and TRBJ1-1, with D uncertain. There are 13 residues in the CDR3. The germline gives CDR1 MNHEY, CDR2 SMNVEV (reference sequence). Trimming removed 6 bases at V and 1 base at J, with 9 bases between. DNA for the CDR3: TGTGCCAGCAGGAATTTCAAGAACACTGAAGCTTTCTTT. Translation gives CASRNFKNTEAFF.

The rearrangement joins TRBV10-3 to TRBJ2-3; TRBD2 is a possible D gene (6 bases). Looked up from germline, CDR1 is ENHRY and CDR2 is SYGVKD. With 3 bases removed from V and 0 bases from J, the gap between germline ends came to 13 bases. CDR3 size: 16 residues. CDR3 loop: CAISDYSGGSTDTQYF. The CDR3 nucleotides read TGTGCCATCAGTGATTATAGCGGAGGTAGCACAGATACGCAGTATTTT.

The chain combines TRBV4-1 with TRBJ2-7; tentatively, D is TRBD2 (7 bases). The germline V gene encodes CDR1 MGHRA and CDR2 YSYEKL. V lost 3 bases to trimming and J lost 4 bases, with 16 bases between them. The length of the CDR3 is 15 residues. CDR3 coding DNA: TGCGCCAGCAGCCACCCAGGGGAGGGCCATTACGAGCAGTACTTC. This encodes CASSHPGEGHYEQYF.

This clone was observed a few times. The CDR3 bases are TGTGCCAGCAGTGACTCCCACGGACGGACAGGGGCTTACGAGCAGTACTTC. As protein: CASSDSHGRTGAYEQYF. The genes are TRBV25-1 and TRBJ2-7; TRBD1 agrees at 9 bases. This CDR3 has 17 amino acids. V was clipped by 3 bases and J by 4 bases; unmatched bases: 13. Germline values: CDR1 MGHDK, CDR2 SYGVNS.

CDR3 protein: CAIRSDPADGYTF. The CDR3, as DNA: TGTGCCATCAGGTCCGACCCGGCGGATGGCTACACCTTC. The rearrangement joins TRBV10-3 to TRBJ1-2; D remains ambiguous. The CDR3 is 13 amino acids. V shed 6 bases and J shed 6 bases, with 14 bases lying between them. The V gene's germline CDR1 is ENHRY and CDR2 SYGVKD.

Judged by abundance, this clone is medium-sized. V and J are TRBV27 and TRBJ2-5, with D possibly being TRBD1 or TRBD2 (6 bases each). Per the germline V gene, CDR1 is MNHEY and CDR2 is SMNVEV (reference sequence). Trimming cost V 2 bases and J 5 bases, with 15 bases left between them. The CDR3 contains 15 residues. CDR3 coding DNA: TGTGCCAGCAGTTTACTCCGGGGGCTGGGGGAGACCCAGTACTTC. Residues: CASSLLRGLGETQYF.

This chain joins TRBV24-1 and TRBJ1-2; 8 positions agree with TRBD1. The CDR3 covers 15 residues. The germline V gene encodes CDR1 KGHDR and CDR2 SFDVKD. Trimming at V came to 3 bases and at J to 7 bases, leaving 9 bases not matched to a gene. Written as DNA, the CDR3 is TGTGCCACCAGTGATGGGGAGACAGGGGATCGTGGCTACACCTTC. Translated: CATSDGETGDRGYTF.

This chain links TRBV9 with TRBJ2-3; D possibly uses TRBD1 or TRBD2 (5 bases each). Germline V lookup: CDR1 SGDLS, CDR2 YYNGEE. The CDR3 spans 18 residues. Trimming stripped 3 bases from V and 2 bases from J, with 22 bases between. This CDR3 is CASSATGGWGRHTDTQYF. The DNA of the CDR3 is TGTGCCAGCAGCGCTACGGGCGGTTGGGGACGTCACACAGATACGCAGTATTTT.

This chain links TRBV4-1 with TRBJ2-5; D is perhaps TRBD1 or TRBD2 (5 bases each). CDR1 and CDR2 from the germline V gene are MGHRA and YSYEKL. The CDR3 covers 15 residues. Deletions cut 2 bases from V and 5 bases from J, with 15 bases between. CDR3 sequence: CASSQHPTGRETQYF. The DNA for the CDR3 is TGCGCCAGCAGCCAACATCCGACGGGGCGGGAGACCCAGTACTTC.

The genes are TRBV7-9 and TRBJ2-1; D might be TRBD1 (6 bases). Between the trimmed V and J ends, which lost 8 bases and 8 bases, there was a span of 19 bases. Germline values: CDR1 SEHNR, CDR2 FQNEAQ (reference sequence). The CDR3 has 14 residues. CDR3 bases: TGTGCCAGCTCCCGGGGATTACAGGGCTATGAGCAGTTCTTC. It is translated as CASSRGLQGYEQFF.

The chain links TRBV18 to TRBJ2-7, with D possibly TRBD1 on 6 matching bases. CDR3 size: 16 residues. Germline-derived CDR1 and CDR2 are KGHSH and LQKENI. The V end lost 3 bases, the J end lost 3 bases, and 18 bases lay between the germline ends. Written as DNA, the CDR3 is TGTGCCAGCTCACCCTTCCAGGGGACGACGCACTACGAGCAGTACTTC. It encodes CASSPFQGTTHYEQYF.

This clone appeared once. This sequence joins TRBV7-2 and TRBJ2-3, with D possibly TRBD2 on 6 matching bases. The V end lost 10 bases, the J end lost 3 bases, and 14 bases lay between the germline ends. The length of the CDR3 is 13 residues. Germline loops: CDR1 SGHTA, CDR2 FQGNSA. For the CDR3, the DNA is TGTGCCACTAGTTGGGGACTGACAGATACGCAGTATTTT. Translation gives CATSWGLTDTQYF.

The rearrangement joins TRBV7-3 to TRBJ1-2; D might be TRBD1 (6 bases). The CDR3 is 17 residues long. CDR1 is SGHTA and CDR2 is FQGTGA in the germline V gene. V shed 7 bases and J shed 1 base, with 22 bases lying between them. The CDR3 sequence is CASTTDGDKQLNYGYTF. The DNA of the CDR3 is TGTGCCAGCACTACTGATGGGGACAAACAACTTAACTATGGCTACACCTTC.

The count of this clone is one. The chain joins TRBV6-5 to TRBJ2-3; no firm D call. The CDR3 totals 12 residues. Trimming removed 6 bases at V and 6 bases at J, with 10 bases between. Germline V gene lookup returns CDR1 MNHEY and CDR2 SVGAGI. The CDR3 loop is CASRPSSDTQYF. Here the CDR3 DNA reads TGTGCCAGCAGGCCTAGTAGCGATACGCAGTATTTT.

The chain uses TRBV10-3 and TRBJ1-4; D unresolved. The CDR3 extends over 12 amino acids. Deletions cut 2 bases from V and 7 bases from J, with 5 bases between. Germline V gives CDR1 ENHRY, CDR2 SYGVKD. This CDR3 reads CAISEPREKLFF. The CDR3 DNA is TGTGCCATCAGTGAGCCGCGTGAAAAACTGTTTTTT.

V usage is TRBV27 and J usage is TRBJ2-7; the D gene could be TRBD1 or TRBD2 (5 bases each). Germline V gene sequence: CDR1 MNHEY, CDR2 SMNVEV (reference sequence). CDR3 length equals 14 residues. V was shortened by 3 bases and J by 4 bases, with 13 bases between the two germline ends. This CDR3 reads CASSFTGRDYEQYF. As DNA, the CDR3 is TGTGCCAGCAGTTTTACGGGGCGTGATTACGAGCAGTACTTC.

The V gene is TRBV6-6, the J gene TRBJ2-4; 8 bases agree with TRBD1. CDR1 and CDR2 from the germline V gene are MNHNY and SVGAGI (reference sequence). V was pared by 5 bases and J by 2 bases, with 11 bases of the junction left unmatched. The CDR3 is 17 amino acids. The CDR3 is CASSPQQGVGTKNIQYF. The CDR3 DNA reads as TGTGCCAGCAGTCCCCAACAGGGGGTCGGAACCAAAAACATTCAGTACTTC.

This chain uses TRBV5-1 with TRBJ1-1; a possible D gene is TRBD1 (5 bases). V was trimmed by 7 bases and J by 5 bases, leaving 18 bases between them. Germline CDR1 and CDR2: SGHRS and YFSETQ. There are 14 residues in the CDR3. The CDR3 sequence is CASAWTTGGTEAFF. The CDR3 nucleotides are TGCGCCAGCGCATGGACTACGGGGGGTACTGAAGCTTTCTTT.

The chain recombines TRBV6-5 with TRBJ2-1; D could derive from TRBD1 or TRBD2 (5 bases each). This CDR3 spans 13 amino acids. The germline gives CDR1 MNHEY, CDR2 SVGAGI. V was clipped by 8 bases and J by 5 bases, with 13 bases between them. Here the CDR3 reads CASARDGHNEQFF. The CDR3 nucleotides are TGTGCCAGCGCACGGGACGGTCACAATGAGCAGTTCTTC.

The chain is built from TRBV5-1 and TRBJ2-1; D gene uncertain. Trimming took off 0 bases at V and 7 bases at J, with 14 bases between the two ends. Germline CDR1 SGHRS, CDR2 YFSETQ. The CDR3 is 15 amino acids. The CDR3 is CASSLALDPLNEQFF. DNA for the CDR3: TGCGCCAGCAGCTTGGCTTTGGACCCCCTAAATGAGCAGTTCTTC.

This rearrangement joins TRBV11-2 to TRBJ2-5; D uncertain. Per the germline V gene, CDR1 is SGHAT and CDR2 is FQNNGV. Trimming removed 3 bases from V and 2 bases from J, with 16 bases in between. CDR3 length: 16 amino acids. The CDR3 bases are TGTGCCAGCAGCTTTAATTCCGCCCCACGGCAAGAGACCCAGTACTTC. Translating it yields CASSFNSAPRQETQYF. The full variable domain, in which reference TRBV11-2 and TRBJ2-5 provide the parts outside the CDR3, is EAGVAQSPRYKIIEKRQSVAFWCNPISGHATLYWYQQILGQGPKLLIQFQNNGVVDDSQLPKDRFSAERLKGVDSTLKIQPAKLEDSAVYLCASSFNSAPRQETQYFGPGTRLLVL.

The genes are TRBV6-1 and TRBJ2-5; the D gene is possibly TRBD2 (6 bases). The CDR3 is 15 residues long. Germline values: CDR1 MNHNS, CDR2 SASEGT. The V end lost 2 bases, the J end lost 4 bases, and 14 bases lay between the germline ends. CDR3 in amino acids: CASSEKPGEAETQYF. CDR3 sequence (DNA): TGTGCCAGCAGTGAAAAACCCGGGGAGGCAGAGACCCAGTACTTC.

DNA for the CDR3: TGTGCCAGCAGCTCTACCCCTGAGGGTGAGCAGTTCTTC. Protein: CASSSTPEGEQFF. V is TRBV7-3 and J is TRBJ2-1, with D possibly being TRBD2 (5 bases). Trimming pared 4 bases from V and 9 bases from J, leaving 13 bases between. CDR3 length equals 13 residues. Germline V gene lookup returns CDR1 SGHTA and CDR2 FQGTGA.

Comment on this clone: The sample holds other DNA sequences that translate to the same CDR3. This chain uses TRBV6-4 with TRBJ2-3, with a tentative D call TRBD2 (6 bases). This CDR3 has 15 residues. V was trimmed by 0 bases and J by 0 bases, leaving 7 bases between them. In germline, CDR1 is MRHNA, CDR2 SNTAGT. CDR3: CASSDSAGSTDTQYF. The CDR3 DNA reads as TGTGCCAGCAGTGACTCAGCGGGTAGCACAGATACGCAGTATTTT.

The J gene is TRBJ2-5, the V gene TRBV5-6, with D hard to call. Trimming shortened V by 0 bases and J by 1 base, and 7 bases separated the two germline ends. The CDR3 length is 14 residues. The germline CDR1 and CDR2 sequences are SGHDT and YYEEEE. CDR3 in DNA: TGTGCCAGCAGCTTGGGGGCATTCCAAGAGACCCAGTACTTC. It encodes CASSLGAFQETQYF.